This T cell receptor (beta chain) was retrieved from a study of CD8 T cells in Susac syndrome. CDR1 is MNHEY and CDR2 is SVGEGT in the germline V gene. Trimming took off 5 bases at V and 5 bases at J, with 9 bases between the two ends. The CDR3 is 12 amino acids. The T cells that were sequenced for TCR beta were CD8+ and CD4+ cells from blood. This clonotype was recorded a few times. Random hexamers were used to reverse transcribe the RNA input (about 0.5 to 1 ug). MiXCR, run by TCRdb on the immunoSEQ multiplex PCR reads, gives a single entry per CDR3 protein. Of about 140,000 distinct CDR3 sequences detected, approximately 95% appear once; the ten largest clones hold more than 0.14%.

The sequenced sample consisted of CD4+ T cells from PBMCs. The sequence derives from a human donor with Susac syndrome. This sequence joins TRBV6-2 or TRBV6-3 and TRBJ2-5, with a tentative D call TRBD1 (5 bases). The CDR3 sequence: CASSGASETQYF. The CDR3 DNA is TGTGCCAGCAGTGGGGCTTCGGAGACCCAGTACTTC.